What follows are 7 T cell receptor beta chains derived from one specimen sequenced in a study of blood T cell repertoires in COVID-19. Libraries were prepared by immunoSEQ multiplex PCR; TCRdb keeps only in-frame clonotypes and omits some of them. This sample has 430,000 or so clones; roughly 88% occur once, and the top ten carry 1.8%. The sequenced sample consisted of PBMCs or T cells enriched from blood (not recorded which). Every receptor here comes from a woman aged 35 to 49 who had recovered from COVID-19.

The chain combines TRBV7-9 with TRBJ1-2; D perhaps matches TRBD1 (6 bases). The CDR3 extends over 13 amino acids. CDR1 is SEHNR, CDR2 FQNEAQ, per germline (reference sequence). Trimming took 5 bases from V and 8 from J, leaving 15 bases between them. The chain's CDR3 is CASSITTGVGYTF. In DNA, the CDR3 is TGTGCCAGCAGCATCACGACAGGTGTAGGCTACACCTTC.

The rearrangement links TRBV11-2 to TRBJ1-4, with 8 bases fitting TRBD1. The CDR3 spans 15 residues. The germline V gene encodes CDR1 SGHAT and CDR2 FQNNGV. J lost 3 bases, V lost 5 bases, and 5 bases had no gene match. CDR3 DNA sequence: TGTGCCAGCAGCCGACAGGGGTGGGCTAATGAAAAACTGTTTTTT. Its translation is CASSRQGWANEKLFF.

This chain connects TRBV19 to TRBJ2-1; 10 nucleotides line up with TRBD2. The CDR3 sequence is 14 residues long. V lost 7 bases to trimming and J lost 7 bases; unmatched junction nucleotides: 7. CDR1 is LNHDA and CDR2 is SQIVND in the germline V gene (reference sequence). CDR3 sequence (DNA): TGTGCCAGTACTCTAGCGGGAGTTTCAAATGAGCAGTTCTTC. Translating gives CASTLAGVSNEQFF.

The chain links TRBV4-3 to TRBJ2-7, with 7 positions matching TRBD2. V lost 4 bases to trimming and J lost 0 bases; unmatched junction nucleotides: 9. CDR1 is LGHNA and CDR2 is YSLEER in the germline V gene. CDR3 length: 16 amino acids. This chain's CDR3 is CASSRHRAGSSYEQYF. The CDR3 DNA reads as TGCGCCAGCAGCCGGCATAGAGCGGGGAGCTCCTACGAGCAGTACTTC.

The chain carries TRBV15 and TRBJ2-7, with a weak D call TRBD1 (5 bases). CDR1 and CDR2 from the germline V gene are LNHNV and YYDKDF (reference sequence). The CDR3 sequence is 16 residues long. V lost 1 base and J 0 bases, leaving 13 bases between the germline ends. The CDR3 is CATSRAVTGHSYEQYF. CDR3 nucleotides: TGTGCCACCAGCAGAGCGGTTACAGGCCACTCCTACGAGCAGTACTTC.

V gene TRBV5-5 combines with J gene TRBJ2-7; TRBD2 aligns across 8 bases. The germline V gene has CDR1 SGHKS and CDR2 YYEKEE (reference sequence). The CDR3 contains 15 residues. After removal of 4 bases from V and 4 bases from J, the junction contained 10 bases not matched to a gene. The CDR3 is CASSPGREAGYEQYF. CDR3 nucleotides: TGTGCCAGCAGCCCGGGGCGGGAGGCCGGATACGAGCAGTACTTC.

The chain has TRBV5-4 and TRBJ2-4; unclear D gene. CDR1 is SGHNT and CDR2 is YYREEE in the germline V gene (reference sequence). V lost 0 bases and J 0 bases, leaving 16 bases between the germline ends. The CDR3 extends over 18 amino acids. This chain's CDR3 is CASSLGSGTPIAKNIQYF. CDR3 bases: TGTGCCAGCAGCTTGGGGTCAGGTACCCCGATAGCCAAAAACATTCAGTACTTC.